These 2 T cell receptor beta chains came from one sample sequenced in a study of T cell repertoires in cytomegalovirus infection. TCRdb re-called the reads through MiXCR, storing one row per CDR3 protein. The sample lists around 800,000 distinct CDR3 sequences; approximately 29% were seen once. Which antigens these TCRs recognize remains unknown. The sequenced sample was cultured CD8+ T cells from PBMCs, obtained from culture after CMV antigen stimulation. Receptors originate from a human donor in good health (CMV status not recorded). Some clones in this sample may be carry-over from other donors' samples.

This clonotype has only a few counts. The rearrangement links TRBV5-1 to TRBJ2-1; 9 positions agree with TRBD2. The V gene end was trimmed by 7 bases and the J gene end by 5 bases; junction bases not matched to a gene: 16. Germline values: CDR1 SGHRS, CDR2 YFSETQ. The CDR3 loop spans 17 amino acids. The CDR3 sequence: CASQGLAGSYGDNEQFF. The DNA for the CDR3 is TGCGCCAGCCAGGGGCTAGCGGGGTCCTACGGGGACAATGAGCAGTTCTTC.

The chain has TRBV7-8 and TRBJ2-1, with TRBD2 identical over 9 bases. CDR1 and CDR2 (germline): SGHVS, FQNEAQ. Germline trimming cut 5 bases from V and 6 bases from J; bases unmatched to any gene: 11. The CDR3 is made up of 16 amino acids. Here the CDR3 DNA reads TGTGCCAGCAGCATTAGCCCAGCGGGGGGCCTCAATGAGCAGTTCTTC. Translated: CASSISPAGGLNEQFF.